Each of the 22 T cell receptor beta chains below was sequenced from the same sample in a study of blood T cell repertoires in COVID-19. Only in-frame clones appear in the TCRdb table, and some are missing; sequencing was by immunoSEQ multiplex PCR. The profile covers under 60,000 clones, with roughly 80% appearing a single time and less than 9.5% taken by the ten largest. Sequencing was done on a sample of peripheral blood. These receptor sequences come from a middle-aged man with acute or convalescent COVID-19.

The chain recombines TRBV30 with TRBJ2-3, with 7 bases matching TRBD2. The CDR3 runs to 15 residues. Trimming took 2 bases from V and 2 from J; bases not matched to a gene: 7. The V gene's germline CDR1 is GTSNPN and CDR2 SVGIG (reference sequence). The CDR3 DNA is TGTGCCTGGAGTTTGGGGGGGAGGTACACAGATACGCAGTATTTT. Amino acid sequence: CAWSLGGRYTDTQYF.

As regards this clone: Germline is not matched at one junction end, which may reflect a read error. The rearrangement links TRBV5-5 to TRBJ2-7, with TRBD1 as a possible D gene (5 bases). Per the germline V gene, CDR1 is SGHKS and CDR2 is YYEKEE (reference sequence). The CDR3 contains 14 residues. This chain's CDR3 is CASRLGPVSYEQYF. The CDR3 bases are TGTGCCAGCAGATTGGGGCCCGTCTCCTACGAGCAGTACTTC.

The chain has TRBV6-6 and TRBJ1-3, with TRBD1 matching over 8 bases. Germline V gives CDR1 MNHNY, CDR2 SVGAGI (reference sequence). J gave up 6 bases and V 4 bases, and 5 bases lay outside the gene matches. This CDR3 is 14 amino acids long. CDR3 protein: CASSSMDRENTIYF. CDR3 nucleotides: TGTGCCAGCAGTTCAATGGACAGGGAAAACACCATATATTTT.

The chain has TRBV2 and TRBJ1-5; maybe TRBD1 (5 bases). Trimming stripped 6 bases from V and 2 bases from J, with 14 bases between. This CDR3 contains 15 residues. Germline V gene data show CDR1 as SNHLY and CDR2 as FYNNEI. CDR3 amino acids: CASRPGTVGNQPQHF. CDR3 sequence (DNA): TGTGCCAGCAGACCCGGGACTGTCGGCAATCAGCCCCAGCATTTT.

The chain uses TRBV10-2 and TRBJ1-2, with D uncertain. V was cut by 1 base and J by 9 bases, with 15 bases left in between. From germline, CDR1 is WSHSY and CDR2 SAAADI. This CDR3 contains 14 residues. The CDR3 region is CASSELFITGSYTF. CDR3 in DNA: TGCGCCAGCAGTGAGTTATTCATTACGGGGAGCTACACCTTC.

This clone was found once. J is TRBJ2-5 and V is TRBV5-6; 7 nucleotides line up with TRBD2. The junction had 9 bases not matched to a gene; V was cut back by 4 bases and J by 3 bases. Germline assignment: CDR1 SGHDT and CDR2 YYEEEE. The CDR3 has 15 amino acids. In DNA, the CDR3 is TGTGCCAGCAGCCCCGGCCTTACTAGCGAAGAGACCCAGTACTTC. Its translation is CASSPGLTSEETQYF.

V is TRBV10-3 and J is TRBJ2-7; possibly TRBD1 for D (6 bases). V was trimmed by 4 bases and J by 4 bases, leaving 8 bases between them. This CDR3 is 12 amino acids long. Looked up from germline, CDR1 is ENHRY and CDR2 is SYGVKD. Here the CDR3 reads CAISVQGYEQYF. CDR3 nucleotides: TGTGCCATCAGTGTACAGGGTTACGAGCAGTACTTC.

The chain joins TRBV27 to TRBJ1-1, with D maybe TRBD1 (5 bases). Germline CDR1 and CDR2: MNHEY and SMNVEV (reference sequence). Trimming left V 3 bases short and J 7 bases short, with 12 bases between. CDR3 length: 13 residues. The CDR3 is CASSFGLRGEAFF. In DNA form, the CDR3 reads TGTGCCAGCAGTTTCGGGCTTAGGGGTGAAGCTTTCTTT.

The rearrangement joins TRBV18 to TRBJ2-5; D unresolved. Germline loops: CDR1 KGHSH, CDR2 LQKENI. The ends were cut back, 5 bases at V and 5 bases at J, with 12 bases in the middle. The CDR3 length is 13 residues. DNA for the CDR3: TGTGCCAGCTCATTCGTAATCAGGGAGACCCAGTACTTC. It specifies CASSFVIRETQYF.

The V call is TRBV27, the J call TRBJ1-5; a possible D gene is TRBD1 (6 bases). V was clipped by 6 bases and J by 1 base, with 28 bases between them. CDR3 size: 20 residues. Germline V gives CDR1 MNHEY, CDR2 SMNVEV (reference sequence). CDR3 nucleotide sequence: TGTGCCAGCAGCTCAATAGGAGCCCGACAGGCCCATAGCAGCAATCAGCCCCAGCATTTT. It codes for CASSSIGARQAHSSNQPQHF.

V gene TRBV5-6 combines with J gene TRBJ1-5; D not resolved. Deletions cut 2 bases from V and 4 bases from J, with 4 bases between. The CDR3 length is 12 residues. Germline values: CDR1 SGHDT, CDR2 YYEEEE. In nucleotides, the CDR3 is TGTGCCAGCAGCTTCAGTAATCAGCCCCAGCATTTT. Protein product: CASSFSNQPQHF. Full variable domain (missing parts from reference TRBV5-6 and TRBJ1-5): DAGVTQSPTHLIKTRGQQVTLRCSPKSGHDTVSWYQQALGQGPQFIFQYYEEEERQRGNFPDRFSGHQFPNYSSELNVNALLLGDSALYLCASSFSNQPQHFGDGTRLSIL.

The chain employs TRBV6-5 and TRBJ1-2; D gene ambiguous. This CDR3 has 13 residues. In germline, CDR1 is MNHEY, CDR2 SVGAGI. V was trimmed by 2 bases and J by 0 bases, leaving 4 bases between them. DNA for the CDR3: TGTGCCAGCAGTTACGGGCCTAACTATGGCTACACCTTC. This sequence encodes CASSYGPNYGYTF.

This chain joins TRBV10-3 and TRBJ2-2, with a tentative D call TRBD2 (5 bases). V was shortened by 3 bases and J by 5 bases, with 10 bases between the two germline ends. The length of the CDR3 is 14 residues. CDR1 ENHRY and CDR2 SYGVKD come from the germline V gene. In DNA form, the CDR3 reads TGTGCCATCAGTGAAGTAAGAGGGACCGGGGAGCTGTTTTTT. This gives the protein CAISEVRGTGELFF.

The chain links TRBV11-2 to TRBJ1-3; possible D gene TRBD1, 5 bases. V was trimmed by 6 bases and J by 2 bases, leaving 20 bases between them. This CDR3 is built from 17 residues. Germline lookup yields CDR1 SGHAT and CDR2 FQNNGV. The CDR3 DNA reads as TGTGCCAGCAGTTCTCGGGAGGGGCAGGGAGCTGGAAACACCATATATTTT. Amino acids: CASSSREGQGAGNTIYF.

This chain uses TRBV7-2 with TRBJ1-1, with D possibly TRBD1 on 6 matching bases. CDR3 length: 16 residues. The V gene's germline CDR1 is SGHTA and CDR2 FQGNSA. V was clipped by 3 bases and J by 1 base, with 15 bases between them. DNA for the CDR3: TGTGCCAGCAGCTTGACAGGTGCCATGGGGAACACTGAAGCTTTCTTT. Its protein is CASSLTGAMGNTEAFF.

The chain links TRBV19 to TRBJ2-4; the match to TRBD1 covers 7 bases. Germline V CDR1 and CDR2: LNHDA, SQIVND (reference sequence). This CDR3 is built from 15 residues. The ends lost 5 bases at V and 6 bases at J; junction bases unmatched: 10. The CDR3 reads CASSFGQDRANIQYF. The CDR3 nucleotides read TGTGCCAGTAGTTTCGGACAGGATCGAGCAAACATTCAGTACTTC. Full variable domain (rest looked up from reference TRBV19 and TRBJ2-4): DGGITQSPKYLFRKEGQNVTLSCEQNLNHDAMYWYRQDPGQGLRLIYYSQIVNDFQKGDIAEGYSVSREKKESFPLTVTSAQKNPTAFYLCASSFGQDRANIQYFGAGTRLSVL.

The chain joins TRBV19 to TRBJ1-2; D remains ambiguous. Germline V gene data show CDR1 as LNHDA and CDR2 as SQIVND (reference sequence). The CDR3 runs to 13 residues. V lost 7 bases, J lost 9 bases, and 18 bases lay in between. The CDR3 bases are TGTGCCAGTACCCTGGTGGGCGTTGGGCGCTACACCTTC. As protein: CASTLVGVGRYTF.

This chain links TRBV4-3 with TRBJ1-4; possibly TRBD1 for D (5 bases). Trimming removed 1 base at V and 7 bases at J, with 13 bases between. Germline values: CDR1 LGHNA, CDR2 YSLEER. The CDR3 covers 15 residues. CDR3 loop: CASSQATVQAEKLFF. The CDR3 DNA reads as TGCGCCAGCAGCCAAGCGACAGTCCAAGCTGAAAAACTGTTTTTT.

The chain uses TRBV5-1 and TRBJ1-3; D is uncertain. Looked up from germline, CDR1 is SGHRS and CDR2 is YFSETQ. The CDR3 length is 11 residues. V was cut by 5 bases and J by 3 bases, with 3 bases left in between. The CDR3 protein is CASSNGNTIYF. As DNA, the CDR3 is TGCGCCAGCAGTAATGGAAACACCATATATTTT. The full variable domain, completed using reference TRBV5-1 and TRBJ1-3, is KAGVTQTPRYLIKTRGQQVTLSCSPISGHRSVSWYQQTPGQGLQFLFEYFSETQRNKGNFPGRFSGRQFSNSRSEMNVSTLELGDSALYLCASSNGNTIYFGEGSWLTVV.

V usage is TRBV28 and J usage is TRBJ2-2; D perhaps matches TRBD2 (6 bases). This CDR3 is built from 16 residues. V was shortened by 3 bases and J by 3 bases, with 14 bases between the two germline ends. Germline CDR1 and CDR2: MDHEN and SYDVKM. CDR3 amino acids: CASSFNAGPYTGELFF. In DNA, the CDR3 is TGTGCCAGCAGTTTCAATGCGGGGCCTTACACCGGGGAGCTGTTTTTT.

V and J are TRBV6-1 and TRBJ1-5; TRBD1 matches at 7 bases. Germline CDR1 and CDR2: MNHNS and SASEGT. This CDR3 comprises 15 residues. V lost 4 bases and J lost 1; bases outside the gene matches: 4. CDR3 sequence: CASSGQGRSNQPQHF. The CDR3 DNA sequence: TGTGCCAGCAGTGGACAGGGACGGAGCAATCAGCCCCAGCATTTT.

The DNA for the CDR3 is TGTGCCAGTACGGCGGGAGGTATACGCAATCAGCCCCAGCATTTT. This gives the protein CASTAGGIRNQPQHF. The chain joins TRBV19 to TRBJ1-5; D unresolved. CDR1 is LNHDA and CDR2 is SQIVND in the germline V gene (reference sequence). Trimming pared 7 bases from V and 2 bases from J, leaving 15 bases between. The CDR3 consists of 15 residues.